The rows below give T cell receptor beta chains drawn from one sample of a study of blood T cell repertoires in COVID-19. The repertoire was sequenced with immunoSEQ multiplex PCR; TCRdb's copy has only in-frame clones and lacks some. The table includes under 100,000 clones, approximately 86% detected once. The sample comprised peripheral blood. Receptors were obtained from a man in his forties with acute or convalescent COVID-19. Each CDR3 is given with its conserved first and last residue. Fields, in order: CDR3 DNA, CDR3 protein, clone size, V gene, J gene, CDR3 length, D gene. D genes are given only for firm matches. Expanded clones get a size class; other rows say once, few or many, or leave the size out.

cdr3_nt: TGTGCCAGCAGCCTTGACAGATCTGGAAACACCATATATTTT; cdr3_aa: CASSLDRSGNTIYF; clone_size: -; v_call: TRBV6-5; j_call: TRBJ1-3; cdr3_length: 14; d_call: -
cdr3_nt: TGCGCCAGCAGTGAGTCGACCCTCTGGCGGGAAACAGATACGCAGTATTTT; cdr3_aa: CASSESTLWRETDTQYF; clone_size: -; v_call: TRBV10-1; j_call: TRBJ2-3; cdr3_length: 17; d_call: -
cdr3_nt: TGTGCCAGCAGTGGTACTAGCGGTACCTACGAGCAGTACTTC; cdr3_aa: CASSGTSGTYEQYF; clone_size: -; v_call: TRBV2; j_call: TRBJ2-7; cdr3_length: 14; d_call: TRBD2
cdr3_nt: TGTGCCAGCAGTCGGAAGGGGTTCCCCGGGGAGCTGTTTTTT; cdr3_aa: CASSRKGFPGELFF; clone_size: -; v_call: TRBV3-1/TRBV3-2; j_call: TRBJ2-2; cdr3_length: 14; d_call: -
cdr3_nt: TGCGCCAGCAGGGATACAGGGACCGAGCAGTACTTC; cdr3_aa: CASRDTGTEQYF; clone_size: -; v_call: TRBV5-1; j_call: TRBJ2-7; cdr3_length: 12; d_call: -
cdr3_nt: TGCGCCAGCAGCCAAGGCGCCGCATTACTACAGGGTCTTAGGGGCTACACCTTC; cdr3_aa: CASSQGAALLQGLRGYTF; clone_size: -; v_call: TRBV4-1; j_call: TRBJ1-2; cdr3_length: 18; d_call: -
cdr3_nt: TGTGCCAGCAGGACTAGCCCTAGCTCCTACAATGAGCAGTTCTTC; cdr3_aa: CASRTSPSSYNEQFF; clone_size: once; v_call: TRBV6-5; j_call: TRBJ2-1; cdr3_length: 15; d_call: TRBD2
cdr3_nt: TGTGCCAGTAGTATGGTTGGACACCCCGATGGCTACACCTTC; cdr3_aa: CASSMVGHPDGYTF; clone_size: -; v_call: TRBV19; j_call: TRBJ1-2; cdr3_length: 14; d_call: -
cdr3_nt: TGTGCCAGCAGCTACCTCCGGGACAGGGGCCCGGGCACTGAAGCTTTCTTT; cdr3_aa: CASSYLRDRGPGTEAFF; clone_size: few; v_call: TRBV5-5; j_call: TRBJ1-1; cdr3_length: 17; d_call: TRBD1
cdr3_nt: TGTGCCAGCTCACCATCGGAGGGGAACACTGAAGCTTTCTTT; cdr3_aa: CASSPSEGNTEAFF; clone_size: -; v_call: TRBV18; j_call: TRBJ1-1; cdr3_length: 14; d_call: -
cdr3_nt: TGTGCCAGCAGTTTAGGGGGCTCTGGGGGGGCCCTCTACAATGAGCAGTTCTTC; cdr3_aa: CASSLGGSGGALYNEQFF; clone_size: -; v_call: TRBV27; j_call: TRBJ2-1; cdr3_length: 18; d_call: -
cdr3_nt: TGTGCCAGCAGCTGGGGCAGCAATCAGCCCCAGCATTTT; cdr3_aa: CASSWGSNQPQHF; clone_size: -; v_call: TRBV7-9; j_call: TRBJ1-5; cdr3_length: 13; d_call: -
cdr3_nt: TGTGCCAGCAGCTTTTTGGGGGGAGAAGCTTTCTTT; cdr3_aa: CASSFLGGEAFF; clone_size: -; v_call: TRBV5-4; j_call: TRBJ1-1; cdr3_length: 12; d_call: -
cdr3_nt: TGTGCCAGCAGTACCAGACAGGGGATCGGTGGCTACACCTTC; cdr3_aa: CASSTRQGIGGYTF; clone_size: -; v_call: TRBV27; j_call: TRBJ1-2; cdr3_length: 14; d_call: TRBD1
cdr3_nt: TGTGCCAGCAGCCAAGACCTGTTACAGCCCCAGCATTTT; cdr3_aa: CASSQDLLQPQHF; clone_size: -; v_call: TRBV4-2; j_call: TRBJ1-5; cdr3_length: 13; d_call: -
cdr3_nt: TGTGCCAGCTCACCACCAGCGGGAGGGCCTTATGAGCAGTACTTC; cdr3_aa: CASSPPAGGPYEQYF; clone_size: few; v_call: TRBV18; j_call: TRBJ2-7; cdr3_length: 15; d_call: TRBD2
cdr3_nt: TGTGCCAGCAGCCGGATAGAGGGATACAATGAGCAGTTCTTC; cdr3_aa: CASSRIEGYNEQFF; clone_size: -; v_call: TRBV3-1/TRBV3-2; j_call: TRBJ2-1; cdr3_length: 14; d_call: -
cdr3_nt: TGTGCCAGCAGTGAGAGGAGCGGGAGTGGTACAGATACGCAGTATTTT; cdr3_aa: CASSERSGSGTDTQYF; clone_size: -; v_call: TRBV9; j_call: TRBJ2-3; cdr3_length: 16; d_call: TRBD2
cdr3_nt: TGTGCCAGCAGCCCGCTAGGGGCCAAGGGAGGAGCGAACACTGAAGCTTTCTTT; cdr3_aa: CASSPLGAKGGANTEAFF; clone_size: -; v_call: TRBV7-8; j_call: TRBJ1-1; cdr3_length: 18; d_call: -
cdr3_nt: TGTGCCAGCAGCGTAGACCCCCCGGATGGACTGCTTACTGAGCAGTTCTTC; cdr3_aa: CASSVDPPDGLLTEQFF; clone_size: few; v_call: TRBV9; j_call: TRBJ2-1; cdr3_length: 17; d_call: -
cdr3_nt: TGTGCCAGCAGTGAAATGTCAGGGAATTCGGCCCAGCATTTT; cdr3_aa: CASSEMSGNSAQHF; clone_size: few; v_call: TRBV6-1; j_call: TRBJ1-5; cdr3_length: 14; d_call: -
cdr3_nt: TGTGCCAGCAGTCAAGACGGACTAGCGGCCCAAGAGACCCAGTACTTC; cdr3_aa: CASSQDGLAAQETQYF; clone_size: -; v_call: TRBV7-9; j_call: TRBJ2-5; cdr3_length: 16; d_call: TRBD2
cdr3_nt: TGTGCCAGTATTCCAGCGCCCAATCAGCCCCAGCATTTT; cdr3_aa: CASIPAPNQPQHF; clone_size: -; v_call: TRBV2; j_call: TRBJ1-5; cdr3_length: 13; d_call: -
cdr3_nt: TGTGCCAGCAGCTCACACTCAGGGGTTGCAACTAATGAAAAACTGTTTTTT; cdr3_aa: CASSSHSGVATNEKLFF; clone_size: -; v_call: TRBV13; j_call: TRBJ1-4; cdr3_length: 17; d_call: -
cdr3_nt: TGTGCCAGCAGTCTTAGCCCCCGGACAGTATATCGACAGCCCCAGCATTTT; cdr3_aa: CASSLSPRTVYRQPQHF; clone_size: -; v_call: TRBV6-6; j_call: TRBJ1-5; cdr3_length: 17; d_call: -
cdr3_nt: TGTGCCAGTAGTATGAGAGACAGGACGGCTTTCTTT; cdr3_aa: CASSMRDRTAFF; clone_size: -; v_call: TRBV19; j_call: TRBJ1-1; cdr3_length: 12; d_call: -
cdr3_nt: TGCGCCAGCAGCCAAGGAACAGCCGAAGCTTTCTTT; cdr3_aa: CASSQGTAEAFF; clone_size: -; v_call: TRBV4-1; j_call: TRBJ1-1; cdr3_length: 12; d_call: -
cdr3_nt: TGTGCCAGCAGCCAGACTCCCCGGGACAGGGGAAAGAACTATGGCTACACCTTC; cdr3_aa: CASSQTPRDRGKNYGYTF; clone_size: -; v_call: TRBV4-2; j_call: TRBJ1-2; cdr3_length: 18; d_call: TRBD1
cdr3_nt: TGCGCCAGCAGCTTGGATTATGATTCACCCCTCCACTTT; cdr3_aa: CASSLDYDSPLHF; clone_size: -; v_call: TRBV5-1; j_call: TRBJ1-6; cdr3_length: 13; d_call: -
cdr3_nt: TGTGCCAGCAGCCGCGGAGGGAACAATCAGCCCCAGCATTTT; cdr3_aa: CASSRGGNNQPQHF; clone_size: -; v_call: TRBV6-5; j_call: TRBJ1-5; cdr3_length: 14; d_call: -
cdr3_nt: TGTGCCAGCAGCGCATCCGGGACTTCGAACACCGGGGAGCTGTTTTTT; cdr3_aa: CASSASGTSNTGELFF; clone_size: once; v_call: TRBV7-6; j_call: TRBJ2-2; cdr3_length: 16; d_call: -
cdr3_nt: TGTGCCACCAGCACCCACCCGGGACAGGGGTACAATGAGCAGTTCTTC; cdr3_aa: CATSTHPGQGYNEQFF; clone_size: -; v_call: TRBV15; j_call: TRBJ2-1; cdr3_length: 16; d_call: TRBD1
cdr3_nt: TGCGCCAGCAGCCAAGAATTGGGCCCCTATGGCTACACCTTC; cdr3_aa: CASSQELGPYGYTF; clone_size: -; v_call: TRBV4-3; j_call: TRBJ1-2; cdr3_length: 14; d_call: -
cdr3_nt: TGTGCCAGCAGTTTATCGGGAGGTCAATCGGTGTTTTTT; cdr3_aa: CASSLSGGQSVFF; clone_size: -; v_call: TRBV12-3/TRBV12-4; j_call: TRBJ1-4; cdr3_length: 13; d_call: -
cdr3_nt: TGTGCCACCAGTGACCCGGGACTAGCGGGAGGGTTCACCGGGGAGCTGTTTTTT; cdr3_aa: CATSDPGLAGGFTGELFF; clone_size: medium-sized; v_call: TRBV24-1; j_call: TRBJ2-2; cdr3_length: 18; d_call: TRBD2
cdr3_nt: TGTGCCAGCAGCTTAGTGGGCCCTGGAAACACCATATATTTT; cdr3_aa: CASSLVGPGNTIYF; clone_size: -; v_call: TRBV11-2; j_call: TRBJ1-3; cdr3_length: 14; d_call: -
cdr3_nt: TGTGCCAGTAGTCGGACTAATTCGGGCACAGATACGCAGTATTTT; cdr3_aa: CASSRTNSGTDTQYF; clone_size: -; v_call: TRBV19; j_call: TRBJ2-3; cdr3_length: 15; d_call: -
cdr3_nt: TGTGCCAGCTCACCATTCGCAGGGGGCGACTATGGCTACACCTTC; cdr3_aa: CASSPFAGGDYGYTF; clone_size: -; v_call: TRBV18; j_call: TRBJ1-2; cdr3_length: 15; d_call: TRBD1
cdr3_nt: TGCAGCGGAAAGGGACAGATGAACACTGAAGCTTTCTTT; cdr3_aa: CSGKGQMNTEAFF; clone_size: -; v_call: TRBV29-1; j_call: TRBJ1-1; cdr3_length: 13; d_call: TRBD1
cdr3_nt: TGTGCCACCAGCAGAGGTCGGAGGAACACTGAAGCTTTCTTT; cdr3_aa: CATSRGRRNTEAFF; clone_size: -; v_call: TRBV15; j_call: TRBJ1-1; cdr3_length: 14; d_call: -